A selection of T cell receptor beta chains follows, all from one sample in a study of blood T cell repertoires in COVID-19. The method was immunoSEQ multiplex PCR; TCRdb's version includes in-frame clones alone and lacks a portion of them. This table has over 75,000 clones, 80% appearing once. Sequenced sample: peripheral blood. The origin of the receptors is a man in his fifties or sixties who had recovered from COVID-19. Each CDR3 is given with its conserved first and last residue. D genes are given only for firm matches. Expanded clones are given a class, and other clones once, few, many or no size at all.

cdr3_nt: TGTGCCAGCAGCTACATGGTGCAAGAGACCCAGTACTTC
cdr3_aa: CASSYMVQETQYF
clone_size: .
j_call: TRBJ2-5
v_call: TRBV7-2
d_call: .

cdr3_nt: TGTGCCAGCAGTGAAAGTCCTCAGGGCAATTCACCCCTCCACTTT
cdr3_aa: CASSESPQGNSPLHF
clone_size: .
j_call: TRBJ1-6
v_call: TRBV2
d_call: .

cdr3_nt: TGTGCCAGCAGTGTGAGGGACAGGGGGAAAAACACCATATATTTT
cdr3_aa: CASSVRDRGKNTIYF
clone_size: .
j_call: TRBJ1-3
v_call: TRBV2
d_call: TRBD1

cdr3_nt: TGTGCCACCACGAGGGGGTCGAGTCAGCCCCAGCATTTT
cdr3_aa: CATTRGSSQPQHF
clone_size: once
j_call: TRBJ1-5
v_call: TRBV15
d_call: .

cdr3_nt: TGTGCCAGCAACCAGGGACAGGGTGCCTACAATGAGCAGTTCTTC
cdr3_aa: CASNQGQGAYNEQFF
clone_size: .
j_call: TRBJ2-1
v_call: TRBV6-6
d_call: TRBD1

cdr3_nt: TGTGCCAGCAGCTTAGTACAGGGCGGTACCGGGGAGCTGTTTTTT
cdr3_aa: CASSLVQGGTGELFF
clone_size: .
j_call: TRBJ2-2
v_call: TRBV7-2
d_call: .

cdr3_nt: TGCGCCAGCTGCTTCAATCCGGGGGGGCCCTACAATGAGCAGTTCTTC
cdr3_aa: CASCFNPGGPYNEQFF
clone_size: .
j_call: TRBJ2-1
v_call: TRBV5-1
d_call: TRBD2

cdr3_nt: TGTGCCACCAGTGACCCACAGGGTTGGCAAGAGACCCAGTACTTC
cdr3_aa: CATSDPQGWQETQYF
clone_size: .
j_call: TRBJ2-5
v_call: TRBV24-1
d_call: .

cdr3_nt: TGTGCCACCAGTGACCCGCGGACAGGGGATAACGAGCAGTACTTC
cdr3_aa: CATSDPRTGDNEQYF
clone_size: .
j_call: TRBJ2-7
v_call: TRBV24-1
d_call: TRBD1

cdr3_nt: TGCAGCGTTGCACGGGACAGGGGTCGTGCTTTAGAAGCTTTCTTT
cdr3_aa: CSVARDRGRALEAFF
clone_size: once
j_call: TRBJ1-1
v_call: TRBV29-1
d_call: TRBD1

cdr3_nt: TGTGCCAGCAGCGTAGCTACGAGAGATACGCAGTATTTT
cdr3_aa: CASSVATRDTQYF
clone_size: many
j_call: TRBJ2-3
v_call: TRBV9
d_call: .

cdr3_nt: TGTGCCAGCAGTCTGGGACTAGCGGGAGGGCCAAAGCAGTTCTTC
cdr3_aa: CASSLGLAGGPKQFF
clone_size: .
j_call: TRBJ2-1
v_call: TRBV2
d_call: TRBD2

cdr3_nt: TGTGCCAGCAAGGCCGGACTAGCAACAGATACGCAGTATTTT
cdr3_aa: CASKAGLATDTQYF
clone_size: .
j_call: TRBJ2-3
v_call: TRBV6-5
d_call: TRBD2

cdr3_nt: TGTGCCAGCAGCCGGTTGGGAGGGCTCTCCTACAATGAGCAGTTCTTC
cdr3_aa: CASSRLGGLSYNEQFF
clone_size: .
j_call: TRBJ2-1
v_call: TRBV14
d_call: TRBD2

cdr3_nt: TGCGCCAGCAGCCAGCGGGGACAGGGGAATTACGAGCAGTACTTC
cdr3_aa: CASSQRGQGNYEQYF
clone_size: .
j_call: TRBJ2-7
v_call: TRBV4-3
d_call: TRBD1

cdr3_nt: TGTGCCAGCAGCTCTCAGGTGGAACAAATCTATGGCTACACCTTC
cdr3_aa: CASSSQVEQIYGYTF
clone_size: .
j_call: TRBJ1-2
v_call: TRBV3-1/TRBV3-2
d_call: .

cdr3_nt: TGTGCCAGCAGCGGGTCCGCGGCCTACGAGCAGTACTTC
cdr3_aa: CASSGSAAYEQYF
clone_size: .
j_call: TRBJ2-7
v_call: TRBV9
d_call: .

cdr3_nt: TGCAGTGCTCCTAGGGGCAATGAGCAGTTCTTC
cdr3_aa: CSAPRGNEQFF
clone_size: .
j_call: TRBJ2-1
v_call: TRBV20-1
d_call: .

cdr3_nt: TGTGCCAGCAGCGTAGCTAGTCAGGAGACCCAGTACTTC
cdr3_aa: CASSVASQETQYF
clone_size: .
j_call: TRBJ2-5
v_call: TRBV9
d_call: .

cdr3_nt: TGCGCCAGCCCATTGACGGGGGACGCCTTGCTTTTCTATGGCTACACCTTC
cdr3_aa: CASPLTGDALLFYGYTF
clone_size: once
j_call: TRBJ1-2
v_call: TRBV5-1
d_call: .

cdr3_nt: TGTGCCAGCAGCTTAGTTCCCGGACAGGGGGCCGTTGAGCAGTTCTTC
cdr3_aa: CASSLVPGQGAVEQFF
clone_size: .
j_call: TRBJ2-1
v_call: TRBV11-2
d_call: TRBD1

cdr3_nt: TGTGCCAGCCACCCTCAGGATTTTTACTACAATGAGCAGTTCTTC
cdr3_aa: CASHPQDFYYNEQFF
clone_size: .
j_call: TRBJ2-1
v_call: TRBV6-6
d_call: .

cdr3_nt: TGCGCCAGCAGCTATAGCTCCTACGAGCAGTACTTC
cdr3_aa: CASSYSSYEQYF
clone_size: .
j_call: TRBJ2-7
v_call: TRBV5-1
d_call: .

cdr3_nt: TGTGCCAGCATCGACGGACAGGGGAATGAAAAACTGTTTTTT
cdr3_aa: CASIDGQGNEKLFF
clone_size: .
j_call: TRBJ1-4
v_call: TRBV2
d_call: TRBD1

cdr3_nt: TGTGCCAGCAGCCCCTCAGGGCGCGACTATGGCTACACCTTC
cdr3_aa: CASSPSGRDYGYTF
clone_size: few
j_call: TRBJ1-2
v_call: TRBV7-9
d_call: .

cdr3_nt: TGCAGTGCTAGTCCACCCGGTAACTATGGCTACACCTTC
cdr3_aa: CSASPPGNYGYTF
clone_size: .
j_call: TRBJ1-2
v_call: TRBV20-1
d_call: .

cdr3_nt: TGTGCCAGCAGCTTAACGCCTAGCGGGGGACTTAGCACAGATACGCAGTATTTT
cdr3_aa: CASSLTPSGGLSTDTQYF
clone_size: .
j_call: TRBJ2-3
v_call: TRBV7-6
d_call: TRBD2

cdr3_nt: TGTGCCAGCAGCCAAGTCCAGAACGAGCAGTACTTC
cdr3_aa: CASSQVQNEQYF
clone_size: once
j_call: TRBJ2-7
v_call: TRBV3-1/TRBV3-2
d_call: .

cdr3_nt: TGTGCCAGCAGCTCTCAGGGTTACGGAAACACCATATATTTT
cdr3_aa: CASSSQGYGNTIYF
clone_size: .
j_call: TRBJ1-3
v_call: TRBV7-2
d_call: .

cdr3_nt: TGCGCCAGCAGCTTGGCTGATCAGGTGAACACCGGGGAGCTGTTTTTT
cdr3_aa: CASSLADQVNTGELFF
clone_size: few
j_call: TRBJ2-2
v_call: TRBV5-1
d_call: .

cdr3_nt: TGTGCCTGGAGGGAGGCAGGTTTGGGTGAAGCTTTCTTT
cdr3_aa: CAWREAGLGEAFF
clone_size: .
j_call: TRBJ1-1
v_call: TRBV30
d_call: .

cdr3_nt: TGTGCCAGCAGCCGACGGTGGACTAGCGGGAGCAATGAGCAGTTCTTC
cdr3_aa: CASSRRWTSGSNEQFF
clone_size: .
j_call: TRBJ2-1
v_call: TRBV3-1/TRBV3-2
d_call: TRBD2

cdr3_nt: TGTGCCAGCAGCTTAGGGGACGGCGGGAGGGCGGGTGAGCAGTACTTC
cdr3_aa: CASSLGDGGRAGEQYF
clone_size: .
j_call: TRBJ2-7
v_call: TRBV7-8
d_call: TRBD2

cdr3_nt: TGTGCCAGCAGCTCGAGAGATACGCAGTATTTT
cdr3_aa: CASSSRDTQYF
clone_size: .
j_call: TRBJ2-3
v_call: TRBV11-1
d_call: .

cdr3_nt: TGTGCCAGCAGTTTATCGGGACCGGGACAGACTAATGAAAAACTGTTTTTT
cdr3_aa: CASSLSGPGQTNEKLFF
clone_size: .
j_call: TRBJ1-4
v_call: TRBV28
d_call: TRBD1

cdr3_nt: TGTGCCAGCAGCTTCCAACAGGGGGCGAGGTCACCCCTCCACTTT
cdr3_aa: CASSFQQGARSPLHF
clone_size: .
j_call: TRBJ1-6
v_call: TRBV11-2
d_call: TRBD1

cdr3_nt: TGTGCCAGCAGTTACGCCGGGGTCCTGGGGGGCTACACCTTC
cdr3_aa: CASSYAGVLGGYTF
clone_size: .
j_call: TRBJ1-2
v_call: TRBV6-5
d_call: .

cdr3_nt: TGTGCCAGCAGCCAGCGACAGGGCGGCGGGGAGCTGTTTTTT
cdr3_aa: CASSQRQGGGELFF
clone_size: .
j_call: TRBJ2-2
v_call: TRBV3-1/TRBV3-2
d_call: TRBD1

cdr3_nt: TGTGCCAGCAGCTTACCCACAGGGATCTCCTATGGCTACACCTTC
cdr3_aa: CASSLPTGISYGYTF
clone_size: few
j_call: TRBJ1-2
v_call: TRBV5-6
d_call: .

cdr3_nt: TGTGCCAGTTCCACGGGGGGCTGGGAGCAGTTCTTC
cdr3_aa: CASSTGGWEQFF
clone_size: .
j_call: TRBJ2-1
v_call: TRBV19
d_call: .

cdr3_nt: TGTGCCAGCAGCACCTGGACATCAACTAATGAAAAACTGTTTTTT
cdr3_aa: CASSTWTSTNEKLFF
clone_size: few
j_call: TRBJ1-4
v_call: TRBV7-9
d_call: .

cdr3_nt: TGTGCCAGCAGCCCCCGCGGAGGGATGGAAGCTTTCTTT
cdr3_aa: CASSPRGGMEAFF
clone_size: .
j_call: TRBJ1-1
v_call: TRBV4-2
d_call: .

cdr3_nt: TGTGCCACCAGTGAACAGGGAAGTCAGCCCCAGCATTTT
cdr3_aa: CATSEQGSQPQHF
clone_size: .
j_call: TRBJ1-5
v_call: TRBV24-1
d_call: .

cdr3_nt: TGTGCCAGCAGCCCGTCAGTGAGCTACACCTTC
cdr3_aa: CASSPSVSYTF
clone_size: .
j_call: TRBJ1-2
v_call: TRBV7-9
d_call: .

cdr3_nt: TGTGCCAGCAGCTTAAACTTGGCCGGGGGGCGGTTCTTC
cdr3_aa: CASSLNLAGGRFF
clone_size: few
j_call: TRBJ2-1
v_call: TRBV7-2
d_call: .

cdr3_nt: TGTGCCATCAGGCGGGACAGGGATTCTGAAGCTTTCTTT
cdr3_aa: CAIRRDRDSEAFF
clone_size: .
j_call: TRBJ1-1
v_call: TRBV10-3
d_call: TRBD1

cdr3_nt: TGTGCCAGTAGTATAGGGTCTACAGGGGGAAAGAACTATGGCTACACCTTC
cdr3_aa: CASSIGSTGGKNYGYTF
clone_size: .
j_call: TRBJ1-2
v_call: TRBV19
d_call: TRBD1

cdr3_nt: TGTGCCAGCAGCCAAGCCAAGGGGGCAGGTAATTCACCCCTCCACTTT
cdr3_aa: CASSQAKGAGNSPLHF
clone_size: .
j_call: TRBJ1-6
v_call: TRBV4-2
d_call: TRBD1

cdr3_nt: TGCAGCGTTGAGGCCCGGGACTACGAGCAGTACTTC
cdr3_aa: CSVEARDYEQYF
clone_size: .
j_call: TRBJ2-7
v_call: TRBV29-1
d_call: .

cdr3_nt: TGCAGCGTTGGGACCACAGGGGCAAAGTCCTATGGCTACACCTTC
cdr3_aa: CSVGTTGAKSYGYTF
clone_size: .
j_call: TRBJ1-2
v_call: TRBV29-1
d_call: TRBD1

cdr3_nt: TGTGCCAGCAGCCAAGAGAAGGGGACGAACACCGGGGAGCTGTTTTTT
cdr3_aa: CASSQEKGTNTGELFF
clone_size: .
j_call: TRBJ2-2
v_call: TRBV4-2
d_call: .

cdr3_nt: TGTGCCAGCAGCGTAGGCGGGAGGGACCTCACCGGGGAGCTGTTTTTT
cdr3_aa: CASSVGGRDLTGELFF
clone_size: .
j_call: TRBJ2-2
v_call: TRBV9
d_call: TRBD2

cdr3_nt: TGTGCCAGCAGCCGGACAGGAACCGGGGAGCTGTTTTTT
cdr3_aa: CASSRTGTGELFF
clone_size: .
j_call: TRBJ2-2
v_call: TRBV3-1/TRBV3-2
d_call: TRBD1

cdr3_nt: TGCAGTGCTAACCAAGAGAGGCAGTACTTC
cdr3_aa: CSANQERQYF
clone_size: .
j_call: TRBJ2-7
v_call: TRBV20-1
d_call: .

cdr3_nt: TGCAGCGTTGAAGAGACAGGGATGGACATTCAGTACTTC
cdr3_aa: CSVEETGMDIQYF
clone_size: once
j_call: TRBJ2-4
v_call: TRBV29-1
d_call: TRBD1

cdr3_nt: TGTGCCAGCAGCCAAACCATTGGCCCTGGGGCCAACGTCCTGACTTTC
cdr3_aa: CASSQTIGPGANVLTF
clone_size: few
j_call: TRBJ2-6
v_call: TRBV7-9
d_call: .

cdr3_nt: TGTGCCAGCAATAGGGGGGGGGCCCCAGATACGCAGTATTTT
cdr3_aa: CASNRGGAPDTQYF
clone_size: .
j_call: TRBJ2-3
v_call: TRBV6-5
d_call: .

cdr3_nt: TGTGCCAGCAGTTATGGCCAGGGGCAGCAGTACTTC
cdr3_aa: CASSYGQGQQYF
clone_size: few
j_call: TRBJ2-7
v_call: TRBV6-5
d_call: .